This TCR beta chain was retrieved from a study of T cells in Graves' hyperthyroidism and ophthalmopathy. Study observations and caveats: Model-based prediction identified ophthalmopathy a median 6.5 months prior to its onset. Ophthalmopathy was distinguished from stable hyperthyroidism by 13 V-J signatures.

RNA transcripts yielded amplified TCR beta CDR3 regions. Carried out on the TCR CDR3, a first-round RT-PCR used the HTBI primer set. In TCRdb, the multiplex PCR reads were re-called with MiXCR into one record per CDR3 protein. Here the sample spans about 210,000 distinct CDR3 sequences, roughly 17% being singletons. This clonotype was recorded many times. As yet, its antigen is unknown. Aged 18 to 65, the patients had hyperthyroidism that was newly diagnosed and had lasted under 2 months. Patients having uncontrolled infection, another autoimmune disease, pregnancy or lactation were not included. The V gene's germline CDR1 is DFQATT and CDR2 SNEGSKA (reference sequence). The CDR3 totals 15 residues. Trimming took off 0 bases at V and 5 bases at J, with 13 bases between the two ends.

The chain joins TRBV20-1 to TRBJ1-4; TRBD1 is a possible D gene (5 bases). Sequenced input: blood. This TCR was recovered from a man between 50 and 59 years old with Graves' hyperthyroidism. CDR3 nucleotide sequence: TGCAGTGCTAGAGATGTAAGGGACGGAAATGAAAAACTGTTTTTT. Its protein product is CSARDVRDGNEKLFF.